A few counts support the clone carrying this TCR beta chain. As yet, its antigen is unknown. The entry originates in a study of cytotoxic CD8 clonotypes in ibrutinib-treated CLL. About the study: Sample averages reached around 260,000 productive templates and tens of thousands of productive rearrangements.

V was clipped by 5 bases and J by 7 bases, with 12 bases between them. The germline V gene has CDR1 SGHTA and CDR2 FQGNSA. This CDR3 is built from 13 residues. Produced via immunoSEQ multiplex PCR; TCRdb's table is partial and in-frame only. Of approximately 67,000 clones listed, 80% were seen once; the top ten hold 7.5% to 9.5%. Study-wide points: Clonality was higher at ibrutinib response and returned toward baseline at progression.

Sequenced here: PBMCs, sampled at disease progression, from a patient treated with ibrutinib. This receptor was identified in a human donor with chronic lymphocytic leukemia. The chain combines TRBV7-2 with TRBJ2-1; TRBD2 is a possible D gene (5 bases). The CDR3: CASSPRTLNEQFF. In DNA, the CDR3 is TGTGCCAGCAGCCCGCGGACTCTTAATGAGCAGTTCTTC.